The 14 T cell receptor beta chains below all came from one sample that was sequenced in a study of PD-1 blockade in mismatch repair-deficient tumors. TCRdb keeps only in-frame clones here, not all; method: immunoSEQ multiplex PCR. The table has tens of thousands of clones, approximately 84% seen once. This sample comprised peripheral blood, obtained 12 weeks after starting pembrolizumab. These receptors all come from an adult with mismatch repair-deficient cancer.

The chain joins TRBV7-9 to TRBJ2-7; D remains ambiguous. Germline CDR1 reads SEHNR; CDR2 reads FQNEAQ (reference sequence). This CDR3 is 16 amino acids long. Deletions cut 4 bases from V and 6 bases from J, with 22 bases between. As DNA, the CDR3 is TGTGCCAGCAGCTATGTCAGAGTCCAAGGCCTAAGCGAGCAGTACTTC. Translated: CASSYVRVQGLSEQYF.

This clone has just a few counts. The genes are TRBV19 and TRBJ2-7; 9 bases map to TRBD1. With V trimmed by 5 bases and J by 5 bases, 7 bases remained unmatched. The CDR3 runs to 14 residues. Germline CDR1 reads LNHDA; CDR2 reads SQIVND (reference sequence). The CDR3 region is CASSPGQGIHEQYF. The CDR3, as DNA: TGTGCCAGTAGTCCCGGACAGGGGATCCACGAGCAGTACTTC.

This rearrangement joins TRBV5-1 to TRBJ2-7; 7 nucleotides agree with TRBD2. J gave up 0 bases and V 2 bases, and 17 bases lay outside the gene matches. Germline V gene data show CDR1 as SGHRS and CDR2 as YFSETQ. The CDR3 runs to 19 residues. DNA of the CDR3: TGCGCCAGCAGCTTTCATCCAGGGAGGGATTATTACGACTCCTACGAGCAGTACTTC. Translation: CASSFHPGRDYYDSYEQYF.

In DNA, the CDR3 is TGCGCCAGTACAGGGGGCTTAAGCACAGATACGCAGTATTTT. Its protein product is CASTGGLSTDTQYF. The J gene is TRBJ2-3, the V gene TRBV5-1, with 9 bases that match TRBD1. Germline trimming cut 8 bases from V and 0 bases from J; bases unmatched to any gene: 4. The CDR3 sequence is 14 residues long. Germline CDR1 is SGHRS and CDR2 is YFSETQ.

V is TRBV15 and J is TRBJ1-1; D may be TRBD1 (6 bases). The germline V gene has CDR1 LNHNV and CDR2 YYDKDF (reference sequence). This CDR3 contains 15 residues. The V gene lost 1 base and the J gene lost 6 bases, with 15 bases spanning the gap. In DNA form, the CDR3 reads TGTGCCACCAGCAGAGCCCGGACAGTTCTCGCTGAAGCTTTCTTT. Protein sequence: CATSRARTVLAEAFF. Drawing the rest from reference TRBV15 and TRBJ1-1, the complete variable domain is DAMVIQNPRYQVTQFGKPVTLSCSQTLNHNVMYWYQQKSSQAPKLLFHYYDKDFNNEADTPDNFQSRRPNTSFCFLDIRSPGLGDTAMYLCATSRARTVLAEAFFGQGTRLTVV.

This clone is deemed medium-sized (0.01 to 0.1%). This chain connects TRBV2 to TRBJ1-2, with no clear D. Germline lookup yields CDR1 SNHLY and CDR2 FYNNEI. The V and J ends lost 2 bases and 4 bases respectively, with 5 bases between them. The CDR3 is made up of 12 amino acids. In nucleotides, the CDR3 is TGTGCCAGCAGTGAACGAATCTATGGCTACACCTTC. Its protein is CASSERIYGYTF.

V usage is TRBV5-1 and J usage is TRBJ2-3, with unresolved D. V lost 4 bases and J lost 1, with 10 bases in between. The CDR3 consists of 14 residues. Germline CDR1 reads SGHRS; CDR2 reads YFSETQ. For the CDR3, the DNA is TGCGCCAGCAGCGAAGTGGATGGCACAGATACGCAGTATTTT. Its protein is CASSEVDGTDTQYF.

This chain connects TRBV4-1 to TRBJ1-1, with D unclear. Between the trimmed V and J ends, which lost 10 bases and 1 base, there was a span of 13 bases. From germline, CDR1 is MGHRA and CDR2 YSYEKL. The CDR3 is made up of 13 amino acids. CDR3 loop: CATREVGNTEAFF. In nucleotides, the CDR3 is TGCGCCACGAGGGAGGTAGGGAACACTGAAGCTTTCTTT.

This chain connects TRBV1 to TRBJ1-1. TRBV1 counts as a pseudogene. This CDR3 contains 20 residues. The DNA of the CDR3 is TGCACCAGCAGCCAAGGGGGTGTACGGGCCTATCTTTGGTTGAACACTGAAGCTTTCTTT. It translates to CTSSQGGVRAYLWLNTEAFF.

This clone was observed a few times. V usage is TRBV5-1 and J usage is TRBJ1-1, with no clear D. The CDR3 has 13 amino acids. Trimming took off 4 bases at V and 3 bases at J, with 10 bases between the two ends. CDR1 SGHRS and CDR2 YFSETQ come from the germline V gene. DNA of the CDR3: TGCGCCAGCAGCCTACTACCCGACACTGAAGCTTTCTTT. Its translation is CASSLLPDTEAFF. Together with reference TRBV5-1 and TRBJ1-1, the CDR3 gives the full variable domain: KAGVTQTPRYLIKTRGQQVTLSCSPISGHRSVSWYQQTPGQGLQFLFEYFSETQRNKGNFPGRFSGRQFSNSRSEMNVSTLELGDSALYLCASSLLPDTEAFFGQGTRLTVV.

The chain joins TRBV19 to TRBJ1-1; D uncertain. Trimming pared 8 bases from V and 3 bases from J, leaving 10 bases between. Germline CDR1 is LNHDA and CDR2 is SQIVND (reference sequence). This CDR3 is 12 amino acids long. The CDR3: CASQPDYTEAFF. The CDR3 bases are TGTGCCAGTCAGCCAGACTACACTGAAGCTTTCTTT.

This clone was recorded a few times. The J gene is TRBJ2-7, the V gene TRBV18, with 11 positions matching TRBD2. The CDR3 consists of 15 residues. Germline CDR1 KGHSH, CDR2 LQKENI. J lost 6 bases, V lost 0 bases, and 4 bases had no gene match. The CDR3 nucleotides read TGTGCCAGCTCACCACCGCCGACTAGCGGGATCGAGCAGTACTTC. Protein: CASSPPPTSGIEQYF.

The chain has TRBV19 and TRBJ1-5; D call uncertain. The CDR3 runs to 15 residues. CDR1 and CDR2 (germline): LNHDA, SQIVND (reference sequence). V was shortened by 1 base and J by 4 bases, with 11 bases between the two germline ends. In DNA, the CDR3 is TGTGCCAGTAGTATAGTAAGGACGGAAAATCAGCCCCAGCATTTT. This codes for CASSIVRTENQPQHF. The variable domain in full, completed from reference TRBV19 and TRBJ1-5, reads DGGITQSPKYLFRKEGQNVTLSCEQNLNHDAMYWYRQDPGQGLRLIYYSQIVNDFQKGDIAEGYSVSREKKESFPLTVTSAQKNPTAFYLCASSIVRTENQPQHFGDGTRLSIL.

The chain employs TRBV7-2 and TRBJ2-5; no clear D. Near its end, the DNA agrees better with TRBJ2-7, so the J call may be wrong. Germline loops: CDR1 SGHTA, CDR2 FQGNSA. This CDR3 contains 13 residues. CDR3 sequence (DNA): TGTGCCAGCAGCTTAGCGCGTCCCTACGAGCAGTACTTC. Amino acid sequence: CASSLARPYEQYF.